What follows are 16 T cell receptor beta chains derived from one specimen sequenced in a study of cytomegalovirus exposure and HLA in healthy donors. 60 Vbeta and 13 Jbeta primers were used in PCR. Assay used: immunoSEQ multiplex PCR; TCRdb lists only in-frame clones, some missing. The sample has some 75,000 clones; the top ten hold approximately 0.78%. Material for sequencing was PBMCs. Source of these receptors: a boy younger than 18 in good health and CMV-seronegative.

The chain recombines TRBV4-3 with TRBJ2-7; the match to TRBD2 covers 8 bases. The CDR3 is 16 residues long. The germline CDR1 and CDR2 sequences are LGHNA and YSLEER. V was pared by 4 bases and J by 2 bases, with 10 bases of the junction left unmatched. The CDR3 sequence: CASSPNRERGTYEQYF. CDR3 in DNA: TGCGCCAGCAGCCCCAATCGGGAGCGGGGGACCTACGAGCAGTACTTC.

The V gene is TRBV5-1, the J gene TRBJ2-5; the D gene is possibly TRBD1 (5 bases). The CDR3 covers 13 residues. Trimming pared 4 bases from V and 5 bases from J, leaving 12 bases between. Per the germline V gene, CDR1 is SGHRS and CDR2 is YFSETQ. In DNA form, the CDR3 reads TGCGCCAGCAGCCTCGAAGCAGGGGAGACCCAGTACTTC. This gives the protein CASSLEAGETQYF. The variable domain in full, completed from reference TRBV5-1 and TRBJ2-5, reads KAGVTQTPRYLIKTRGQQVTLSCSPISGHRSVSWYQQTPGQGLQFLFEYFSETQRNKGNFPGRFSGRQFSNSRSEMNVSTLELGDSALYLCASSLEAGETQYFGPGTRLLVL.

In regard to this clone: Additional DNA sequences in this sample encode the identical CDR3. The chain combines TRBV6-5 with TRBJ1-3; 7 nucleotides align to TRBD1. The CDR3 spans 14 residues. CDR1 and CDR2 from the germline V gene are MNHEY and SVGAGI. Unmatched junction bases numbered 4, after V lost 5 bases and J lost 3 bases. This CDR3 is CASSLRDSGNTIYF. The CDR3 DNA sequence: TGTGCCAGCAGTCTCCGGGACAGTGGAAACACCATATATTTT.

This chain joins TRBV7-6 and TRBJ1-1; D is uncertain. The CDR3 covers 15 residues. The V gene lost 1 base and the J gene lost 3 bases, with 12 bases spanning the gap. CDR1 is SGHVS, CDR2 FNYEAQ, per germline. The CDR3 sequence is CASSLGKARYTEAFF. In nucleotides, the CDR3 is TGTGCCAGCAGCTTAGGGAAGGCCAGGTACACTGAAGCTTTCTTT.

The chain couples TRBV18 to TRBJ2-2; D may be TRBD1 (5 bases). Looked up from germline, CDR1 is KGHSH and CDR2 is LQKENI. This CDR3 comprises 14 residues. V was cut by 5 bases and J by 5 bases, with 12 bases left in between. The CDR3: CASSGPQGTGELFF. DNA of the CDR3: TGTGCCAGCTCAGGACCTCAGGGTACCGGGGAGCTGTTTTTT.

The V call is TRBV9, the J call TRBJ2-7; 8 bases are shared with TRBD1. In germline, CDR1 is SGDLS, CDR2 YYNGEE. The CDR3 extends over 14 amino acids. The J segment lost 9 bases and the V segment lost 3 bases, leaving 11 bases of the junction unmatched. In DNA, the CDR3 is TGTGCCAGCAGCGCTCAGGGGGCAGACTGCGTGCAGTACTTC. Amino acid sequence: CASSAQGADCVQYF.

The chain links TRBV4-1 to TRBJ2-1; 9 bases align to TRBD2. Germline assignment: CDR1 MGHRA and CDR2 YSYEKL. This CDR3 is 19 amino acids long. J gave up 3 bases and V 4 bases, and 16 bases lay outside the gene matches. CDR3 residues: CASSPRQIASGKNYNEQFF. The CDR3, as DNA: TGCGCCAGCAGCCCTAGACAGATTGCTAGCGGGAAAAACTACAATGAGCAGTTCTTC.

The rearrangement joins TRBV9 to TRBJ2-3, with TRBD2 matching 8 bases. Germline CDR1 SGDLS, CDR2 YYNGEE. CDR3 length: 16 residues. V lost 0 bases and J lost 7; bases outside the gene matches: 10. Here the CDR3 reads CASSVGPGLGEYTQYF. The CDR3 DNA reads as TGTGCCAGCAGCGTAGGCCCGGGACTAGGGGAATATACGCAGTATTTT.

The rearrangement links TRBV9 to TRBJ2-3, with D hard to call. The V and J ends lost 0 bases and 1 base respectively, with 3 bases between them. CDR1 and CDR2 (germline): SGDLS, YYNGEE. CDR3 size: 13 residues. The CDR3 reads CASSVARTDTQYF. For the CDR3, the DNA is TGTGCCAGCAGCGTAGCTCGCACAGATACGCAGTATTTT.

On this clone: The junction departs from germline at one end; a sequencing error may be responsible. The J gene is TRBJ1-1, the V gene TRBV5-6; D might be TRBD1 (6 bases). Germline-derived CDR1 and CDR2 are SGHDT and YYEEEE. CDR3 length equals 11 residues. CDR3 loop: CASSLSGHRRF. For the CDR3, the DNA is TGTGCCAGCAGCTTATCGGGACACCGACGCTTT.

The CDR3 bases are TGTGCCTGGAGTCCGGGACTACCCAAAGAGACCCAGTACTTC. Protein product: CAWSPGLPKETQYF. This sequence joins TRBV30 and TRBJ2-5; 7 bases agree with TRBD2. The V gene's germline CDR1 is GTSNPN and CDR2 SVGIG (reference sequence). CDR3 length: 14 residues. With 2 bases clipped from V and 3 bases from J, the junction kept 6 bases outside the gene matches.

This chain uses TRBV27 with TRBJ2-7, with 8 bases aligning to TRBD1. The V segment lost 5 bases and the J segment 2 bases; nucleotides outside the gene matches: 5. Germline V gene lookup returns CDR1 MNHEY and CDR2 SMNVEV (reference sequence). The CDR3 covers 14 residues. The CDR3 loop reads CASSLTGVAYEQYF. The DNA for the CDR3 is TGTGCCAGCAGTCTGACAGGGGTCGCCTACGAGCAGTACTTC.

The CDR3 DNA reads as TGCAGCGTTGAGGTAGCGGGAGGACTTGAGCAGTTCTTC. It translates to CSVEVAGGLEQFF. This chain links TRBV29-1 with TRBJ2-1, with TRBD2 matching 10 bases. CDR3 length: 13 residues. Trimming at V came to 3 bases and at J to 9 bases, leaving 5 bases not matched to a gene. The germline V gene has CDR1 SQVTM and CDR2 ANQGSEA.

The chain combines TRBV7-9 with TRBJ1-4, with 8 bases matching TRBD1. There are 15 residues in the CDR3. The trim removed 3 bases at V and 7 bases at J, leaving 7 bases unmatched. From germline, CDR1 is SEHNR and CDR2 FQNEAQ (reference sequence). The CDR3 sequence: CASSLFTGGSEKLFF. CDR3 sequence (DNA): TGTGCCAGCAGCTTGTTTACAGGGGGTAGTGAAAAACTGTTTTTT.

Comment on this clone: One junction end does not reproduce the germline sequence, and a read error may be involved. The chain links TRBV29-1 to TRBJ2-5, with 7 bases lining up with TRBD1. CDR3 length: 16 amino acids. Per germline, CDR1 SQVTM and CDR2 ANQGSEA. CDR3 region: CSVGGPGQPIQENQYF. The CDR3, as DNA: TGCAGCGTTGGGGGGCCGGGACAGCCGATCCAAGAGAACCAGTACTTC.

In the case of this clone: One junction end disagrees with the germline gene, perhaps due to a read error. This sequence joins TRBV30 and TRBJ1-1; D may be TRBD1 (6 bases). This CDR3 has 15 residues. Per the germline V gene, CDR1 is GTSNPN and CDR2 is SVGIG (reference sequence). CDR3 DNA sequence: TGTGCCGGGAGTGTAAGGGGGGGGACGGAGGCTGAAGCTTTCTTT. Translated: CAGSVRGGTEAEAFF.